Following are 21 T cell receptor beta chains from one sample sequenced in a study of metastatic and nonmetastatic thyroid tumors (dated by TCRdb to 2020 to 2022). None of the patients had been given any treatment before thyroid surgery. The library was made by PCR. The data were produced on an Illumina HiSeq 4000. TCRdb reran the public reads through fastp at Q25 and MiXCR, keeping productive beta chains. The sample includes approximately 32,000 clones, with 15% to 20% observed a single time. 10% to 13% of the sample comes from the top ten. Sequenced sample: blood. Source of these receptors: a female donor with papillary thyroid cancer or a benign thyroid nodule (not recorded which). Some clones in this sample may be carry-over from other donors' samples.

Many counts were recorded for this clone. The chain recombines TRBV7-6 with TRBJ1-1; possible D gene TRBD1, 6 bases. The CDR3 loop spans 18 amino acids. The V gene lost 1 base and the J gene lost 1 base, with 19 bases spanning the gap. Germline loops: CDR1 SGHVS, CDR2 FNYEAQ. Here the CDR3 DNA reads TGTGCCAGCAGCTTAGTAGACAGGACCCCATGCGCGAACACTGAAGCTTTCTTT. Encoded protein: CASSLVDRTPCANTEAFF.

This clone has a count of ten or more. As DNA, the CDR3 is TGCAGTGCTAACCAGGGGGGGTATGTCAGTCAGCCCCAGCATTTT. Amino acid sequence: CSANQGGYVSQPQHF. The chain joins TRBV20-1 to TRBJ1-5; 7 bases line up with TRBD1. The trim removed 4 bases at V and 6 bases at J, leaving 12 bases unmatched. Germline CDR1 DFQATT, CDR2 SNEGSKA (reference sequence). The CDR3 covers 15 residues.

This clone was recorded many times. This chain joins TRBV5-1 and TRBJ2-1; TRBD2 matches at 12 bases. CDR1 and CDR2 (germline): SGHRS, YFSETQ. Trimming removed 3 bases from V and 10 bases from J; junction bases left unmatched: 5. The CDR3 totals 14 residues. The DNA for the CDR3 is TGCGCCAGCAGCTCCCGACTAGCGGGGGTGGAGCAGTTCTTC. Translation: CASSSRLAGVEQFF.

CDR3: CAISQGLSSYEQYF. The CDR3 region has the DNA TGTGCCATCTCGCAGGGCCTGTCCTCCTACGAGCAGTACTTC. The chain links TRBV2 to TRBJ2-7; D may be TRBD1 (5 bases). Trimming took 10 bases from V and 0 from J, leaving 16 bases between them. Germline-derived CDR1 and CDR2 are SNHLY and FYNNEI. The CDR3 extends over 14 amino acids. The entire variable domain, with the rest obtained from reference TRBV2 and TRBJ2-7, is as follows: EPEVTQTPSHQVTQMGQEVILRCVPISNHLYFYWYRQILGQKVEFLVSFYNNEISEKSEIFDDQFSVERPDGSNFTLKIRSTKLEDSAMYFCAISQGLSSYEQYFGPGTRLTVT.

This clone was seen repeatedly, ten times or more. The V call is TRBV20-1, the J call TRBJ2-1; tentative D call: TRBD2 (6 bases). Germline assignment: CDR1 DFQATT and CDR2 SNEGSKA (reference sequence). The length of the CDR3 is 10 residues. CDR3 DNA: TGCAAAACGGGAGCAAATGAGCAGTTCTTC. Amino acid sequence: CKTGANEQFF.

This clone was observed at least ten times. The rearrangement links TRBV20-1 to TRBJ2-5, with TRBD1 as a possible D gene (7 bases). There are 13 residues in the CDR3. In germline, CDR1 is DFQATT, CDR2 SNEGSKA (reference sequence). Between the trimmed V and J ends, which lost 5 bases and 3 bases, there was a span of 13 bases. Written as DNA, the CDR3 is TGCAGTGCTCACCAGGGGGGTGAAGAGACCCAGTACTTC. This gives the protein CSAHQGGEETQYF.

This clone was seen at least ten times. The chain combines TRBV30 with TRBJ2-1; TRBD1 agrees at 10 bases. The CDR3 sequence is 18 residues long. Germline CDR1 reads GTSNPN; CDR2 reads SVGIG (reference sequence). The J segment lost 4 bases and the V segment lost 2 bases, leaving 14 bases of the junction unmatched. The CDR3 region is CAWSRMGLRDRGYNEQFF. CDR3 DNA sequence: TGTGCCTGGAGTCGAATGGGGCTCCGGGACAGGGGTTACAATGAGCAGTTCTTC.

This clone has ten or more counts. The V and J genes are TRBV19 and TRBJ2-1, with D possibly being TRBD1 (7 bases). Per the germline V gene, CDR1 is LNHDA and CDR2 is SQIVND (reference sequence). The CDR3 totals 15 residues. V was cut by 6 bases and J by 3 bases, with 15 bases left in between. The CDR3 coding sequence is TGTGCCAGTAGAGGAGGGGACAGATACTACAATGAGCAGTTCTTC. Its protein product is CASRGGDRYYNEQFF.

There are many counts of this clone. The J gene is TRBJ1-2, the V gene TRBV6-1, with D possibly being TRBD1 (5 bases). The V end lost 6 bases, the J end lost 4 bases, and 18 bases lay between the germline ends. The CDR3 is 15 amino acids. The germline V gene has CDR1 MNHNS and CDR2 SASEGT. In DNA form, the CDR3 reads TGTGCCAGCAGAACCCACGGGGGTTTAAGCTATGGCTACACCTTC. This encodes CASRTHGGLSYGYTF.

At least ten counts were recorded for this clone. This sequence joins TRBV7-3 and TRBJ2-1, with 7 bases fitting TRBD2. CDR3 length equals 16 residues. With 5 bases clipped from V and 5 bases from J, the junction kept 12 bases outside the gene matches. The germline gives CDR1 SGHTA, CDR2 FQGTGA. CDR3 DNA sequence: TGTGCCAGCAGCCTCCAACCTTTGGGACTACACAATGAGCAGTTCTTC. Amino acid sequence: CASSLQPLGLHNEQFF.

There are many counts of this clone. V is TRBV7-2 and J is TRBJ1-3; D is unresolved. V was cut by 7 bases and J by 0 bases, with 10 bases left in between. The CDR3 is 14 amino acids. Per the germline V gene, CDR1 is SGHTA and CDR2 is FQGNSA. The CDR3 loop is CASTLGVSGNTIYF. The DNA for the CDR3 is TGTGCCAGCACCCTAGGCGTCTCTGGAAACACCATATATTTT. Using reference TRBV7-2 and TRBJ1-3 for the parts outside the CDR3, the full variable domain is GAGVSQSPSNKVTEKGKDVELRCDPISGHTALYWYRQSLGQGLEFLIYFQGNSAPDKSGLPSDRFSAERTGGSVSTLTIQRTQQEDSAVYLCASTLGVSGNTIYFGEGSWLTVV.

The table lists this clone with a few counts. The rearrangement uses TRBV18 and TRBJ1-2; D remains unclear. The CDR3 runs 13 residues. Germline CDR1 and CDR2: KGHSH and LQKENI. Trimming removed 2 bases at V and 5 bases at J, with 9 bases between. CDR3 DNA sequence: TGTGCCAGCTCACCAGGGTTGGAATATGGCTACACCTTC. Encoded protein: CASSPGLEYGYTF.

This clone was seen many times. The chain employs TRBV2 and TRBJ2-2, with no clear D. This CDR3 comprises 12 residues. Germline V lookup: CDR1 SNHLY, CDR2 FYNNEI. Trimming pared 6 bases from V and 3 bases from J, leaving 5 bases between. The CDR3 DNA reads TGTGCCAGCAGGGACGACACCGGGGAGCTGTTTTTT. It codes for CASRDDTGELFF. Filled out from reference TRBV2 and TRBJ2-2, the complete variable domain reads EPEVTQTPSHQVTQMGQEVILRCVPISNHLYFYWYRQILGQKVEFLVSFYNNEISEKSEIFDDQFSVERPDGSNFTLKIRSTKLEDSAMYFCASRDDTGELFFGEGSRLTVL.

This clone was found many times. V usage is TRBV11-3 and J usage is TRBJ2-3, with TRBD1 matching 9 bases. Germline CDR1 and CDR2: SGHNT and YENEEA. Unmatched junction bases numbered 8, after V lost 5 bases and J lost 5 bases. The CDR3 loop spans 15 amino acids. CDR3 DNA sequence: TGTGCCAGCAGCCTTGGGACAGGGTTTGGAGATACGCAGTATTTT. Its protein product is CASSLGTGFGDTQYF.

This clone was detected ten times or more. This chain joins TRBV3-1 and TRBJ2-3, with a possible D match to TRBD1 (6 bases). CDR3 size: 15 residues. Per the germline V gene, CDR1 is LGHDT and CDR2 is YNNKEL (reference sequence). Trimming shortened V by 3 bases and J by 5 bases, and 15 bases separated the two germline ends. CDR3 coding DNA: TGTGCCAGCAGCCAGGGGACAACTTCGGGAGATACGCAGTATTTT. Amino acids: CASSQGTTSGDTQYF.

This clone was seen at least ten times. The genes are TRBV27 and TRBJ1-1, with D unresolved. V lost 3 bases, J lost 0 bases, and 8 bases lay in between. This CDR3 region has 14 residues. CDR1 is MNHEY and CDR2 is SMNVEV in the germline V gene (reference sequence). The CDR3 spells CASSFGFMNTEAFF. The DNA for the CDR3 is TGTGCCAGCAGTTTTGGTTTCATGAACACTGAAGCTTTCTTT.

This clone qualifies as medium-sized. The genes are TRBV12-3 or TRBV12-4 and TRBJ2-7; D unclear. This CDR3 comprises 11 residues. V was clipped by 6 bases and J by 9 bases, with 12 bases between them. The CDR3: CASSYGAGQYF. As DNA, the CDR3 is TGTGCCAGCAGCTACGGTGCCGGGCAGTACTTC.

This clone has ten or more counts. This rearrangement joins TRBV19 to TRBJ1-4; D unresolved. The V and J ends lost 0 bases and 5 bases respectively, with 7 bases between them. Germline values: CDR1 LNHDA, CDR2 SQIVND (reference sequence). The length of the CDR3 is 14 residues. The CDR3 nucleotides are TGTGCCAGTAGTATAGAGGCCGAGAATGAAAAACTGTTTTTT. As protein: CASSIEAENEKLFF.

This clone was found a few times. This sequence joins TRBV24-1 and TRBJ2-7; no firm D call. Trimming left V 4 bases short and J 4 bases short, with 7 bases between. In germline, CDR1 is KGHDR, CDR2 SFDVKD. The CDR3 runs 12 residues. CDR3 region: CATSDNPYEQYF. As DNA, the CDR3 is TGTGCCACCAGTGACAACCCTTACGAGCAGTACTTC.

This clone showed up many times. The chain carries TRBV2 and TRBJ2-1; weak D call: TRBD2 (6 bases). The germline gives CDR1 SNHLY, CDR2 FYNNEI. Trimming took 4 bases from V and 4 from J, leaving 14 bases between them. This CDR3 has 15 residues. CDR3 nucleotides: TGTGCCAGCAGTGGGGGTAGCGGACGTTACAATGAGCAGTTCTTC. Protein product: CASSGGSGRYNEQFF.

By share of the sample, this clone is medium-sized (0.01 to 0.1%). J is TRBJ1-2 and V is TRBV28; TRBD1 matches 7 bases. Germline V gene sequence: CDR1 MDHEN, CDR2 SYDVKM. This CDR3 is built from 13 residues. The V and J ends lost 6 bases and 3 bases, in that order; junction bases with no gene match: 4. This CDR3 is CASRTGRDYGYTF. The CDR3 DNA follows: TGTGCCAGCAGGACAGGGCGCGACTATGGCTACACCTTC.